This entry describes one T cell receptor (beta chain). Between the trimmed V and J ends, which lost 0 bases and 11 bases, there was a span of 20 bases. CDR3 length: 16 amino acids. Germline CDR1 and CDR2: LGHNA and YSLEER. The data belong to a study of blood T cells in healthy people across ages. A second PCR of 7 to 11 cycles used a sample-barcoded 5' primer and a J-beta primer mix. Each CDR3 protein is one row after TCRdb ran MiXCR on the 5' RACE reads. The repertoire includes about 1.8 million distinct CDR3 sequences, around half of them detected once, and roughly 2.1% sits in the top ten. The TCR comes from a woman aged 35 to 49 in good health. V gene TRBV4-3 combines with J gene TRBJ1-5, with a possible D match to TRBD1 (5 bases). What was sequenced was blood. DNA for the CDR3: TGCGCCAGCAGCCAAGATTGGAGCGGGGGAGGCGAGACCCAGCATTTT. Protein sequence: CASSQDWSGGGETQHF.